Below are 14 T cell receptor beta chains sequenced from a single sample in a study of blood T cells in healthy people across ages. It was with a sample-barcoded 5' primer and a J-beta primer mix that a second PCR of roughly 7 to 12 cycles was run. MiXCR was run by TCRdb on the 5' RACE reads, yielding one entry per CDR3 protein. This sample has about 1,500,000 distinct CDR3 sequences; 28% occur once, and the top ten carry over 7%. The sample was blood. These receptors were collected from a woman under 40 in good health.

This clonotype was seen many times. CDR3 amino acids: CSVESESSYEQYF. The CDR3, as DNA: TGCAGCGTTGAGAGCGAAAGCTCCTACGAGCAGTACTTC. The J gene is TRBJ2-7, the V gene TRBV29-1; D remains unclear. V was clipped by 3 bases and J by 0 bases, with 9 bases between them. CDR1 is SQVTM and CDR2 is ANQGSEA in the germline V gene. The CDR3 extends over 13 amino acids.

This clonotype has more than one count but fewer than ten. A much larger clone is a single base away; this may be a read error. The chain uses TRBV14 and TRBJ2-4, with D perhaps matching TRBD1 (5 bases). The germline gives CDR1 SGHDN, CDR2 FVKESK. V lost 1 base and J 13 bases, leaving 14 bases between the germline ends. This CDR3 spans 13 amino acids. The CDR3 loop reads CASSQGQYNEQYF. CDR3 DNA: TGTGCCAGCAGCCAAGGACAGTACAATGAGCAGTACTTC.

The sample holds a few counts of this clonotype. The CDR3, as DNA: TGCGCCAGCAGCTCCAATGACCTGCGGGATTGGACCGCGTTCGGCTATAGCAATCAGCCCCAGCATTTT. It codes for CASSSNDLRDWTAFGYSNQPQHF. The chain couples TRBV5-1 to TRBJ1-5; D remains ambiguous. This CDR3 has 23 residues. Trimming shortened V by 3 bases and J by 0 bases, and 34 bases separated the two germline ends. Germline V gene sequence: CDR1 SGHRS, CDR2 YFSETQ.

This clonotype was counted ten times or more. V is TRBV5-6 and J is TRBJ2-7; possibly TRBD1 or TRBD2 for D (5 bases each). This CDR3 is 14 amino acids long. Trimming shortened V by 5 bases and J by 2 bases, and 14 bases separated the two germline ends. Germline-derived CDR1 and CDR2 are SGHDT and YYEEEE. The CDR3, as DNA: TGTGCCAGCAGTCGGAAAAGGGGAGCCTACGAGCAGTACTTC. It encodes CASSRKRGAYEQYF.

The chain employs TRBV7-7 and TRBJ2-5, with D unclear. From germline, CDR1 is SSHAT and CDR2 FNYEAQ (reference sequence). CDR3 size: 14 residues. Deletions cut 2 bases from V and 5 bases from J, with 12 bases between. In nucleotides, the CDR3 is TGTGCCAGCAGCTTAAGTTCCAGTCGGGAGACCCAGTACTTC. It encodes CASSLSSSRETQYF.

This rearrangement joins TRBV19 to TRBJ2-3; 9 positions agree with TRBD2. This CDR3 comprises 14 residues. J gave up 11 bases and V 3 bases, and 9 bases lay outside the gene matches. Germline V gene lookup returns CDR1 LNHDA and CDR2 SQIVND (reference sequence). CDR3 in amino acids: CASSIGSSGVRQYF. The CDR3 DNA reads as TGTGCCAGTAGTATTGGGTCTAGCGGGGTGAGGCAGTATTTT. The full variable domain, rest sourced from reference TRBV19 and TRBJ2-3, is DGGITQSPKYLFRKEGQNVTLSCEQNLNHDAMYWYRQDPGQGLRLIYYSQIVNDFQKGDIAEGYSVSREKKESFPLTVTSAQKNPTAFYLCASSIGSSGVRQYFGPGTRLTVL.

The chain couples TRBV7-9 to TRBJ1-2; the D is unclear. This CDR3 is 13 amino acids long. With 5 bases removed from V and 8 bases from J, the gap between germline ends came to 15 bases. Germline CDR1 and CDR2: SEHNR and FQNEAQ (reference sequence). For the CDR3, the DNA is TGTGCCAGCAGCACCAAGGGATTGGGGGGCTACACCTTC. Its protein is CASSTKGLGGYTF.

As for this clonotype: Mismatch with germline at one junction end may stem from a read error. V and J are TRBV25-1 and TRBJ2-3; D may be TRBD2 (6 bases). The V gene's germline CDR1 is MGHDK and CDR2 SYGVNS. The CDR3 length is 17 residues. The CDR3 loop is CASSSPAGGRSTDTLYF. DNA of the CDR3: TGTGCCAGCAGCAGTCCCGCTGGAGGGAGGAGCACAGATACGCTGTATTTT. Supplemented by reference TRBV25-1 and TRBJ2-3, the full variable domain reads EADIYQTPRYLVIGTGKKITLECSQTMGHDKMYWYQQDPGMELHLIHYSYGVNSTEKGDLSSESTVSRIRTEHFPLTLESARPSHTSQYLCASSSPAGGRSTDTLYFGPGTRLTVL.

This chain links TRBV7-9 with TRBJ1-4; D is undetermined. The V end was cut by 4 bases, the J end by 7 bases, with 16 bases between. Per germline, CDR1 SEHNR and CDR2 FQNEAQ (reference sequence). This CDR3 is built from 15 residues. The CDR3 nucleotides read TGTGCCAGCAGCTCATCCCGAAGGAGTGGTGAAAAACTGTTTTTT. It encodes CASSSSRRSGEKLFF.

This chain uses TRBV3-1 with TRBJ2-3; 9 bases agree with TRBD1. V shed 0 bases, J shed 9 bases, and the junction held 10 bases outside the gene matches. The CDR3 runs to 16 residues. The V gene's germline CDR1 is LGHDT and CDR2 YNNKEL (reference sequence). As DNA, the CDR3 is TGTGCCAGCAGCCAAGATCGCGGGACAGGGCACGCAACGCAGTATTTT. Translated, it gives CASSQDRGTGHATQYF.

This clonotype was counted only a few times. This rearrangement joins TRBV18 to TRBJ1-2, with D possibly TRBD1 on 5 matching bases. Germline lookup yields CDR1 KGHSH and CDR2 LQKENI. The CDR3 consists of 14 residues. Trimming shortened V by 3 bases and J by 4 bases, and 12 bases separated the two germline ends. The CDR3 reads CASSPLQDFYGYTF. CDR3 nucleotide sequence: TGTGCCAGCTCACCCTTACAGGACTTCTATGGCTACACCTTC.

Many counts were recorded for this clonotype. This sequence joins TRBV9 and TRBJ2-1, with TRBD2 identical over 13 bases. The trim removed 3 bases at V and 4 bases at J, leaving 1 base unmatched. CDR1 SGDLS and CDR2 YYNGEE come from the germline V gene. The CDR3 is 15 amino acids. Here the CDR3 DNA reads TGTGCCAGCAGCGGGACTAGCGGGGGTTACAATGAGCAGTTCTTC. Amino acids: CASSGTSGGYNEQFF.

This clonotype was detected ten times or more. The chain employs TRBV4-2 and TRBJ1-2; D not resolved. Trimming took 3 bases from V and 2 from J, leaving 10 bases between them. The CDR3 totals 14 residues. Germline V gives CDR1 LGHNA, CDR2 YNFKEQ. In DNA, the CDR3 is TGTGCCAGCAGCCAGGACGCAGGAAACTATGGCTACACCTTC. Amino acids: CASSQDAGNYGYTF.

This chain connects TRBV5-1 to TRBJ2-7, with D maybe TRBD2 (6 bases). The V gene's germline CDR1 is SGHRS and CDR2 YFSETQ. V was pared by 0 bases and J by 7 bases, with 17 bases between. This CDR3 has 15 amino acids. CDR3 bases: TGCGCCAGCAGCTTGGCAGGGATGGGCGCGGGGGAGCAGTACTTC. Translated: CASSLAGMGAGEQYF.